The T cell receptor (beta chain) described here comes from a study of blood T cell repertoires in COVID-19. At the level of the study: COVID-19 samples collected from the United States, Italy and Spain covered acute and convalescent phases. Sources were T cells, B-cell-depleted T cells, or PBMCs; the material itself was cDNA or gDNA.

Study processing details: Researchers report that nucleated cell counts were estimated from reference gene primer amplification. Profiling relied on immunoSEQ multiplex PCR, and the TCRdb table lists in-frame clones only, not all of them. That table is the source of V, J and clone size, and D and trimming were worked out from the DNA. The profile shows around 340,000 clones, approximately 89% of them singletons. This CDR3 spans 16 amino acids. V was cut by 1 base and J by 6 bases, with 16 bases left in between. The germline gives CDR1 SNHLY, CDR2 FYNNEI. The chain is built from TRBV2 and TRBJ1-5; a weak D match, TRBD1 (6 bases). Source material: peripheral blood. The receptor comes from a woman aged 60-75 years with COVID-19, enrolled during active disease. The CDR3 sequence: CASSEESGAIGQPQHF. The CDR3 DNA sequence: TGTGCCAGCAGTGAAGAGTCAGGGGCGATCGGTCAGCCCCAGCATTTT.